These 30 T cell receptor beta chains originate from one sample sequenced in a study of T-cell reconstitution after alpha-beta-depleted transplantation in children. Preparation of the TCRbeta library was carried out with unique molecular identifiers. Each CDR3 protein is one row after TCRdb ran MiXCR on the PCR reads. Found here are some 520,000 distinct CDR3 sequences, about 31% of them singletons; the top ten hold 2% to 2.5%. Material: PBMCs from the stem cell graft donor, obtained from the stem cell graft. Source of these receptors: a human donor who donated a stem cell graft to a child with aplastic anemia.

This clonotype occurred a few times. The V call is TRBV20-1, the J call TRBJ2-1; 9 nucleotides align to TRBD2. Looked up from germline, CDR1 is DFQATT and CDR2 is SNEGSKA (reference sequence). Unmatched junction bases numbered 7, after V lost 0 bases and J lost 4 bases. This CDR3 has 16 residues. The CDR3 is CSARDLSGLAYNEQFF. CDR3 DNA: TGCAGTGCTAGAGATCTGTCGGGACTAGCTTACAATGAGCAGTTCTTC.

V usage is TRBV24-1 and J usage is TRBJ1-2, with a tentative D call TRBD1 (5 bases). The CDR3 sequence is 11 residues long. V dropped 11 bases and J dropped 6 bases, with 12 bases sitting between them. CDR1 is KGHDR, CDR2 SFDVKD, per germline. CDR3 sequence: CAIFGDDGYTF. CDR3 sequence (DNA): TGTGCCATCTTCGGGGACGATGGCTACACCTTC.

This chain connects TRBV6-2 or TRBV6-3 to TRBJ2-5; D could derive from TRBD1 or TRBD2 (5 bases each). V was shortened by 4 bases and J by 1 base, with 28 bases between the two germline ends. CDR3 length: 20 amino acids. The germline gives CDR1 MNHEY, CDR2 SVGEGT. The CDR3 region has the DNA TGTGCCAGCAGTTTTTTCATCGGGGACCCCCAACGAAGGAGCCAAGAGACCCAGTACTTC. This encodes CASSFFIGDPQRRSQETQYF.

The chain uses TRBV6-2 or TRBV6-3 and TRBJ1-5; D not certain. Germline CDR1 MNHEY, CDR2 SVGEGT. This CDR3 is built from 14 residues. V dropped 2 bases and J dropped 4 bases, with 9 bases sitting between them. The CDR3 protein is CASSYRYGNQPQHF. The CDR3, as DNA: TGTGCCAGCAGTTACCGGTACGGGAATCAGCCCCAGCATTTT.

V is TRBV20-1 and J is TRBJ2-1; D is unclear. Trimming took off 7 bases at V and 8 bases at J, with 9 bases between the two ends. This CDR3 region has 10 residues. Germline assignment: CDR1 DFQATT and CDR2 SNEGSKA (reference sequence). CDR3 protein: CSVKYDEQFF. The CDR3 DNA reads as TGCAGTGTCAAATACGATGAGCAGTTCTTC.

This clonotype was recorded a few times. V usage is TRBV7-2 and J usage is TRBJ2-1; 7 bases are shared with TRBD2. V shed 0 bases, J shed 7 bases, and the junction held 9 bases outside the gene matches. The CDR3 has 16 residues. Germline lookup yields CDR1 SGHTA and CDR2 FQGNSA. For the CDR3, the DNA is TGTGCCAGCAGCTTAGCGCGCGGGAGACATCAGAATGAGCAGTTCTTC. Encoded protein: CASSLARGRHQNEQFF.

This clonotype was picked up a small number of times. J is TRBJ1-5 and V is TRBV30, with a weak D call TRBD1 (5 bases). The CDR3 extends over 15 amino acids. Germline assignment: CDR1 GTSNPN and CDR2 SVGIG (reference sequence). V lost 3 bases, J lost 2 bases, and 14 bases lay in between. The CDR3 region is CAWSPGVGRNQPQHF. Here the CDR3 DNA reads TGTGCCTGGAGCCCCGGCGTGGGGCGCAATCAGCCCCAGCATTTT. Based on the CDR3 plus reference TRBV30 and TRBJ1-5, the full variable domain is SQTIHQWPATLVQPVGSPLSLECTVEGTSNPNLYWYRQAAGRGLQLLFYSVGIGQISSEVPQNLSASRPQDRQFILSSKKLLLSDSGFYLCAWSPGVGRNQPQHFGDGTRLSIL.

The chain employs TRBV21-1 and TRBJ1-1; the D call of TRBD1 is as the table states it, not checked on the DNA. TRBV21-1 is recorded as a pseudogene. CDR3 size: 18 residues. The DNA for the CDR3 is TGTGCCAGCAGCGGCCTGGGGACACACGAACTGCAGAACACTGAAGCTTTCTTT. The encoded protein is CASSGLGTHELQNTEAFF.

There are a few counts of this clonotype. The chain couples TRBV20-1 to TRBJ2-5; the D is unclear. CDR1 is DFQATT, CDR2 SNEGSKA, per germline (reference sequence). The CDR3 length is 10 residues. With 5 bases removed from V and 10 bases from J, the gap between germline ends came to 11 bases. CDR3 coding DNA: TGCAGTGCTCATTGGGGAAACCAGTACTTC. The encoded protein is CSAHWGNQYF.

The chain combines TRBV29-1 with TRBJ2-1; TRBD2 is a possible D gene (7 bases). V was clipped by 4 bases and J by 3 bases, with 22 bases between them. Germline V lookup: CDR1 SQVTM, CDR2 ANQGSEA. This CDR3 comprises 17 residues. The CDR3 is CSVVFNGGAYGYNEQFF. The CDR3 region has the DNA TGCAGCGTTGTGTTCAATGGGGGGGCTTATGGCTACAATGAGCAGTTCTTC.

This clonotype was seen a few times. The chain links TRBV12-3 or TRBV12-4 to TRBJ2-1; 13 bases align to TRBD2. J lost 5 bases, V lost 7 bases, and 8 bases had no gene match. The length of the CDR3 is 16 residues. The CDR3, as DNA: TGTGCCAGCATCGACTATGGGACTAGCGGGAACAATGAGCAGTTCTTC. Translated: CASIDYGTSGNNEQFF.

This clonotype was recorded a few times. This chain joins TRBV27 and TRBJ2-1, with TRBD2 identical over 7 bases. Losses at the gene ends were 2 bases for V and 8 bases for J; bases not matched to a gene: 12. Per germline, CDR1 MNHEY and CDR2 SMNVEV (reference sequence). The CDR3 contains 16 residues. The CDR3 protein is CASSLLVGGPWDEQFF. In DNA form, the CDR3 reads TGTGCCAGCAGTTTACTTGTGGGAGGGCCTTGGGATGAGCAGTTCTTC.

This clonotype has a handful of counts. The chain joins TRBV19 to TRBJ1-5, with D possibly TRBD1 on 5 matching bases. The CDR3 is 15 amino acids. The V and J ends lost 9 bases and 0 bases respectively, with 15 bases between them. CDR1 LNHDA and CDR2 SQIVND come from the germline V gene (reference sequence). The CDR3 bases are TGTGCCAGCGGCAAAACAGGCATTAGCAATCAGCCCCAGCATTTT. Translated, it gives CASGKTGISNQPQHF.

In its sample, this clonotype was seen a few times. The V gene is TRBV7-9, the J gene TRBJ2-1, with 13 bases that match TRBD2. The germline V gene has CDR1 SEHNR and CDR2 FQNEAQ (reference sequence). V was clipped by 10 bases and J by 10 bases; unmatched bases: 10. CDR3 size: 14 residues. CDR3 in amino acids: CATGLAGAGGEQFF. CDR3 DNA sequence: TGTGCCACTGGACTAGCGGGAGCAGGGGGGGAGCAGTTCTTC.

The CDR3 nucleotides read TGCAGCGGCCAGCTACGCGGGCCTTACAATGAGCAGTTCTTC. Amino acid sequence: CSGQLRGPYNEQFF. This sequence joins TRBV29-1 and TRBJ2-1; maybe TRBD2 (5 bases). The length of the CDR3 is 14 residues. The germline V gene encodes CDR1 SQVTM and CDR2 ANQGSEA. Trimming took 7 bases from V and 4 from J, leaving 17 bases between them.

This clonotype was observed a handful of times. This chain uses TRBV20-1 with TRBJ2-7, with 11 bases identical to TRBD1. The CDR3 consists of 14 residues. Germline values: CDR1 DFQATT, CDR2 SNEGSKA (reference sequence). V was pared by 3 bases and J by 6 bases, with 7 bases of the junction left unmatched. CDR3 coding DNA: TGCAGTGCTAGGGCGGACAGGGGGCTCCTCGAGCAGTACTTC. It encodes CSARADRGLLEQYF.

The chain combines TRBV27 with TRBJ1-5; 9 nucleotides match TRBD1. Trimming cost V 3 bases and J 6 bases; bases outside gene matches: 3. The CDR3 extends over 14 amino acids. Per the germline V gene, CDR1 is MNHEY and CDR2 is SMNVEV (reference sequence). The DNA for the CDR3 is TGTGCCAGCAGTTTTACAGGGGGCCCTCAGCCCCAGCATTTT. It specifies CASSFTGGPQPQHF.

The chain is built from TRBV12-3 or TRBV12-4 and TRBJ2-2; D perhaps matches TRBD1 (6 bases). V gave up 6 bases and J gave up 5 bases, with 19 bases separating them. This CDR3 region has 16 residues. The CDR3 region has the DNA TGTGCCAGCAGCACCTGGGGGCAGACTGGGACCGGGGAGCTGTTTTTT. It encodes CASSTWGQTGTGELFF.

The gene calls are TRBV20-1 and TRBJ2-7, with TRBD1 matching 8 bases. Trimming at V came to 1 base and at J to 6 bases, leaving 8 bases not matched to a gene. This CDR3 comprises 14 residues. Germline CDR1 and CDR2: DFQATT and SNEGSKA (reference sequence). CDR3 bases: TGCAGTGCTAGAGGGGGACAGGTCCTGGGCGAGCAGTACTTC. Translating gives CSARGGQVLGEQYF.

The rearrangement uses TRBV7-6 and TRBJ1-1; no firm D call. V dropped 6 bases and J dropped 4 bases, with 12 bases sitting between them. Germline V gene data show CDR1 as SGHVS and CDR2 as FNYEAQ. This CDR3 region has 13 residues. Here the CDR3 reads CASSRRGTTEAFF. The CDR3 DNA follows: TGTGCCAGCAGTCGACGGGGTACCACTGAAGCTTTCTTT. Using reference TRBV7-6 and TRBJ1-1 for the parts outside the CDR3, the full variable domain is GAGVSQSPRYKVTKRGQDVALRCDPISGHVSLYWYRQALGQGPEFLTYFNYEAQQDKSGLPNDRFSAERPEGSISTLTIQRTEQRDSAMYRCASSRRGTTEAFFGQGTRLTVV.

The chain employs TRBV7-2 and TRBJ1-6; tentatively, D is TRBD1 (5 bases). Germline V gene lookup returns CDR1 SGHTA and CDR2 FQGNSA. This CDR3 comprises 13 residues. The germline V and J ends were trimmed by 4 bases and 9 bases, with 10 bases remaining between them. CDR3 loop: CASSSAGGSPLHF. CDR3 in DNA: TGTGCCAGCAGCTCAGCCGGGGGTTCACCCCTCCACTTT.

This chain links TRBV9 with TRBJ2-3; TRBD2 agrees at 13 bases. CDR3 length equals 17 residues. V gave up 0 bases and J gave up 6 bases; unmatched junction bases: 7. Germline V gene lookup returns CDR1 SGDLS and CDR2 YYNGEE. The CDR3 DNA follows: TGTGCCAGCAGCGTAGTGGGGACTAGCGGGACTTCGGATACGCAGTATTTT. It yields the protein CASSVVGTSGTSDTQYF.

V and J are TRBV7-9 and TRBJ2-7, with TRBD2 identical over 11 bases. The ends lost 5 bases at V and 2 bases at J; junction bases unmatched: 5. In germline, CDR1 is SEHNR, CDR2 FQNEAQ (reference sequence). The CDR3 totals 15 residues. CDR3 coding DNA: TGTGCCAGCAGCCCAAGTAGCGGGAGGGCCTACGAGCAGTACTTC. Its protein is CASSPSSGRAYEQYF.

The V and J genes are TRBV10-3 and TRBJ1-1; unclear D gene. CDR1 and CDR2 from the germline V gene are ENHRY and SYGVKD. V lost 8 bases and J lost 4, with 8 bases in between. This CDR3 spans 11 amino acids. The CDR3 reads CAIWGGTEAFF. The DNA for the CDR3 is TGTGCCATCTGGGGAGGCACTGAAGCTTTCTTT.

This clonotype has a handful of counts. The chain has TRBV29-1 and TRBJ2-7; 9 bases are shared with TRBD1. The CDR3 consists of 14 residues. The ends lost 4 bases at V and 3 bases at J; junction bases unmatched: 7. Germline CDR1 SQVTM, CDR2 ANQGSEA. CDR3: CSVGSGTGLYEQYF. The CDR3 DNA reads as TGCAGCGTTGGTAGTGGGACAGGGCTCTACGAGCAGTACTTC.

The chain links TRBV18 to TRBJ1-1, with 7 bases fitting TRBD1. Germline V CDR1 and CDR2: KGHSH, LQKENI. The CDR3 covers 16 residues. J gave up 2 bases and V 6 bases, and 12 bases lay outside the gene matches. The CDR3 reads CASSPGTAIANTEAFF. In DNA, the CDR3 is TGTGCCAGCTCCCCCGGGACAGCAATAGCAAACACTGAAGCTTTCTTT.

This chain uses TRBV9 with TRBJ2-3, with a weak D call TRBD2 (6 bases). In germline, CDR1 is SGDLS, CDR2 YYNGEE. CDR3 length equals 15 residues. Trimming took off 3 bases at V and 6 bases at J, with 17 bases between the two ends. In DNA, the CDR3 is TGTGCCAGCAGCGATGTGGGGGGACCGGCGGATACGCAGTATTTT. Translating gives CASSDVGGPADTQYF.

A single count supports this clonotype. The chain joins TRBV7-2 to TRBJ2-3; 8 bases are shared with TRBD2. The V gene's germline CDR1 is SGHTA and CDR2 FQGNSA. This CDR3 comprises 18 residues. The J segment lost 3 bases and the V segment lost 0 bases, leaving 11 bases of the junction unmatched. CDR3 in DNA: TGTGCCAGCAGCTTAGCGGGAATGCTAGCGGGTCTTACAGATACGCAGTATTTT. It is translated as CASSLAGMLAGLTDTQYF.

This clonotype was counted only a few times. CDR3 DNA sequence: TGTGCCAGCTCTAGCGGGAGAGCCTACGAGCAGTACTTC. Translated, it gives CASSSGRAYEQYF. This chain connects TRBV6-1 to TRBJ2-7, with 10 nucleotides matching TRBD2. V lost 8 bases, J lost 2 bases, and 3 bases stayed unmatched. The germline CDR1 and CDR2 sequences are MNHNS and SASEGT. The CDR3 contains 13 residues.

This clonotype has just a few counts. The chain links TRBV5-1 to TRBJ1-1; D is undetermined. Germline values: CDR1 SGHRS, CDR2 YFSETQ. The CDR3 loop spans 13 amino acids. Trimming removed 6 bases at V and 2 bases at J, with 11 bases between. CDR3 nucleotide sequence: TGCGCCAGCACCTGGGAGATAAACACTGAAGCTTTCTTT. Amino acid sequence: CASTWEINTEAFF.